This is a list of T cell receptor beta chains from one sample in a study of T-cell memory formation after mild COVID-19. TCRdb fed the 5' RACE reads into MiXCR, producing one record per CDR3 protein. The sample lists more than 150,000 distinct CDR3 sequences; around 21% were seen once. Sequenced sample: PBMCs or a T cell subset sorted from them (not recorded which). The receptors derive from an adult woman who had mild COVID-19 (a few samples of this study predate the infection). Cell type and time point are not known. Both conserved end residues are part of each CDR3. The D gene is left open where the match is weak. Not every row has a clone size; where given, it reads once, few, many or a size class.

abundance,d_gene,j_gene,v_gene,CDR3aa,CDR3nt
once,.,TRBJ2-3,TRBV6-5,CASGYWGGTDTQYF,TGTGCCAGCGGCTATTGGGGGGGCACAGATACGCAGTATTTT
.,.,TRBJ2-3,TRBV15,CATSRDVAAGFTDTQYF,TGTGCCACCAGCAGAGATGTTGCGGCGGGCTTCACAGATACGCAGTATTTT
few,.,TRBJ1-4,TRBV7-8,CASSPSGGAIFFEKLFF,TGTGCCAGCAGCCCATCCGGGGGGGCCATCTTTTTTGAAAAACTGTTTTTT
few,.,TRBJ2-7,TRBV29-1,CSVEDYRGSYEQYF,TGCAGCGTTGAAGATTATAGGGGCTCCTACGAGCAGTACTTC
.,.,TRBJ2-7,TRBV15,CATSTTYEQYF,TGTGCCACCAGCACGACCTACGAGCAGTACTTC
.,.,TRBJ2-3,TRBV24-1,CATSDMRQAADTQYF,TGTGCCACCAGTGATATGAGGCAGGCGGCAGATACGCAGTATTTT
.,.,TRBJ2-1,TRBV12-3/TRBV12-4,CASSFLLGTDEQFF,TGTGCCAGCAGTTTCTTGCTGGGAACCGATGAGCAGTTCTTC
once,.,TRBJ2-1,TRBV6-6,CASSYSWAGSSYNEQFF,TGTGCCAGCAGTTACTCTTGGGCAGGGAGCTCCTACAATGAGCAGTTCTTC
few,.,TRBJ2-3,TRBV7-9,CASSSFGDEDTQYF,TGTGCCAGCAGCTCCTTCGGGGATGAAGATACGCAGTATTTT
few,TRBD2,TRBJ2-7,TRBV9,CASSVASGSPYEQYF,TGTGCCAGCAGCGTAGCTAGCGGGAGTCCTTATGAGCAGTACTTC
.,.,TRBJ1-2,TRBV12-3/TRBV12-4,CASTAKGPLYGYTF,TGTGCCAGCACCGCCAAGGGGCCACTCTATGGCTACACCTTC
few,TRBD1,TRBJ2-3,TRBV27,CASSPTPQGQGGADTQYF,TGTGCCAGCAGTCCGACTCCTCAGGGACAGGGTGGCGCAGATACGCAGTATTTT
few,.,TRBJ2-7,TRBV27,CASSNRADEQYF,TGTGCCAGCAGCAACAGGGCCGACGAGCAGTACTTC
few,.,TRBJ2-7,TRBV12-3/TRBV12-4,CASSPFLSPYEQYF,TGTGCCAGCAGCCCTTTTCTATCCCCCTACGAGCAGTACTTC
few,.,TRBJ2-7,TRBV29-1,CSVVGYYEQYF,TGCAGCGTAGTCGGCTACTACGAGCAGTACTTC
.,TRBD2,TRBJ2-7,TRBV7-9,CASSVAGALYEQYF,TGTGCCAGCAGCGTAGCGGGGGCCCTTTACGAGCAGTACTTC
few,.,TRBJ2-2,TRBV12-3/TRBV12-4,CASSPFRPGELFF,TGTGCCAGCAGCCCCTTTAGACCCGGGGAGCTGTTTTTT
few,TRBD2,TRBJ2-1,TRBV7-3,CASSPGLAGDNSYNEQFF,TGTGCCAGCAGCCCGGGACTAGCGGGAGACAACTCCTACAATGAGCAGTTCTTC
.,TRBD2,TRBJ2-7,TRBV12-3/TRBV12-4,CASSLEGLAGGYEQYF,TGTGCCAGCAGTTTGGAGGGACTAGCGGGAGGGTACGAGCAGTACTTC
many,.,TRBJ2-1,TRBV9,CASSVQLNNEQFF,TGTGCCAGCAGCGTCCAACTGAACAATGAGCAGTTCTTC
.,.,TRBJ2-3,TRBV7-3,CASRTLPTDTQYF,TGTGCCAGCAGAACTTTACCCACAGATACGCAGTATTTT
.,.,TRBJ2-3,TRBV20-1,CSAGGPVRTDTQYF,TGCAGTGCTGGGGGACCGGTACGCACAGATACGCAGTATTTT
.,.,TRBJ1-5,TRBV12-3/TRBV12-4,CASSIAQNNQPQHF,TGTGCCAGCAGTATAGCTCAGAACAATCAGCCCCAGCATTTT
few,.,TRBJ1-2,TRBV10-3,CAISEQDSPGGYTF,TGTGCCATCAGTGAGCAGGACAGCCCTGGGGGCTACACCTTC
many,.,TRBJ2-2,TRBV10-3,CAISEPQRTGTGELFF,TGTGCCATCAGTGAGCCGCAGCGGACCGGGACCGGGGAGCTGTTTTTT
.,.,TRBJ2-1,TRBV5-6,CASSSPSYKNEQFF,TGTGCCAGCAGCTCCCCGTCGTATAAAAATGAGCAGTTCTTC
.,TRBD2,TRBJ2-7,TRBV20-1,CSASHFPTSGRPYEQYF,TGCAGTGCTAGTCACTTCCCGACTAGCGGGAGGCCTTACGAGCAGTACTTC
.,.,TRBJ1-1,TRBV9,CASSVGPTANTEAFF,TGTGCCAGCAGCGTAGGACCGACAGCTAACACTGAAGCTTTCTTT
.,TRBD1,TRBJ2-1,TRBV7-9,CASSFPGVGTDNEQFF,TGTGCCAGCAGCTTCCCCGGGGTGGGGACAGACAATGAGCAGTTCTTC
.,.,TRBJ2-7,TRBV5-6,CASQLKIGINEQYF,TGTGCCAGCCAGCTGAAGATCGGGATCAACGAGCAGTACTTC
.,.,TRBJ2-7,TRBV5-1,CASSRARDSYEQYF,TGCGCCAGCAGCCGGGCCCGGGATTCCTACGAGCAGTACTTC
few,TRBD2,TRBJ2-1,TRBV9,CASRARLAEGEQFF,TGTGCCAGCAGGGCTCGACTAGCGGAAGGAGAGCAGTTCTTC
.,.,TRBJ2-1,TRBV4-2,CASSQDGGTDYNEQFF,TGTGCCAGCAGCCAAGACGGCGGGACAGACTACAATGAGCAGTTCTTC
.,.,TRBJ2-7,TRBV12-3/TRBV12-4,CASTGKTAGGASYEQYF,TGTGCCAGCACCGGGAAAACGGCCGGGGGCGCCTCCTACGAGCAGTACTTC
.,.,TRBJ1-2,TRBV20-1,CSARDGRDHYGYTF,TGCAGTGCTAGAGATGGACGGGATCACTATGGCTACACCTTC
few,.,TRBJ1-2,TRBV2,CASSVVSNYGYTF,TGTGCCAGCAGTGTCGTTTCTAACTATGGCTACACCTTC
many,TRBD1,TRBJ1-3,TRBV25-1,CASSEPGQEYSGNTIYF,TGTGCCAGCAGTGAGCCGGGACAGGAGTACTCTGGAAACACCATATATTTT
many,.,TRBJ2-3,TRBV11-2,CASSHTDTQYF,TGTGCCAGCAGCCACACAGATACGCAGTATTTT
.,TRBD2,TRBJ2-2,TRBV24-1,CATSDQSGRVTGELFF,TGTGCCACCAGTGACCAGAGCGGGAGGGTCACCGGGGAGCTGTTTTTT
.,.,TRBJ2-7,TRBV12-3/TRBV12-4,CASSRVTDQQYF,TGTGCCAGCAGCAGGGTGACAGATCAGCAGTACTTC
.,.,TRBJ1-5,TRBV9,CASSVGQSSQPQHF,TGTGCCAGCAGCGTAGGGCAGTCCAGCCAGCCCCAGCATTTT
.,.,TRBJ1-5,TRBV13,CASSGEGSPQHF,TGTGCCAGCAGCGGTGAGGGGAGCCCCCAGCATTTT
few,TRBD2,TRBJ2-7,TRBV13,CASMKTSGRYEQYF,TGTGCCAGCATGAAGACTAGCGGTCGCTACGAGCAGTACTTC
few,TRBD1,TRBJ2-3,TRBV29-1,CSVAGDSSAAADTQYF,TGCAGCGTTGCCGGGGACAGTTCCGCCGCGGCGGATACGCAGTATTTT
few,.,TRBJ2-1,TRBV5-1,CASSLAHLGAGYNEQFF,TGCGCCAGCAGCTTGGCTCATCTCGGGGCGGGCTACAATGAGCAGTTCTTC
.,.,TRBJ2-3,TRBV6-4,CASSDRLDTDTQYF,TGTGCCAGCAGTGACCGGCTGGATACAGATACGCAGTATTTT
few,.,TRBJ2-5,TRBV7-2,CASSDSGHSGQQETQYF,TGTGCCAGCAGCGACTCCGGTCATAGCGGTCAGCAAGAGACCCAGTACTTC
once,.,TRBJ2-1,TRBV27,CASSWGPLNEQFF,TGTGCCAGCAGTTGGGGTCCACTTAATGAGCAGTTCTTC
few,TRBD2,TRBJ2-7,TRBV20-1,CSARELAGSGEQYF,TGCAGTGCTAGGGAACTAGCGGGGTCGGGGGAGCAGTACTTC
few,.,TRBJ2-5,TRBV12-3/TRBV12-4,CASSKDGETQYF,TGTGCCAGCAGCAAGGATGGAGAGACCCAGTACTTC
many,.,TRBJ2-1,TRBV6-2/TRBV6-3,CASSYTLDSYNEQFF,TGTGCCAGCAGTTACACCTTAGACTCCTACAATGAGCAGTTCTTC
.,.,TRBJ2-3,TRBV7-9,CASSLHTTDTQYF,TGTGCCAGCAGCTTGCACACCACAGATACGCAGTATTTT
once,TRBD2,TRBJ2-7,TRBV6-5,CASSYGTSGDFGEQYF,TGTGCCAGCAGTTACGGGACTAGCGGGGACTTCGGCGAGCAGTACTTC
few,.,TRBJ2-1,TRBV29-1,CSVHHRGYNEQFF,TGCAGCGTCCACCACCGGGGCTACAATGAGCAGTTCTTC
few,.,TRBJ1-2,TRBV5-1,CASSLEDDGFNYGYTF,TGCGCCAGCAGCTTGGAGGACGACGGATTCAACTATGGCTACACCTTC
.,.,TRBJ2-4,TRBV12-3/TRBV12-4,CASSPTKNIQYF,TGTGCCAGCAGCCCCACTAAAAACATTCAGTACTTC
many,TRBD1,TRBJ2-3,TRBV6-1,CASRPGTGYGTDTQYF,TGTGCCAGCCGTCCCGGGACAGGGTATGGGACAGATACGCAGTATTTT
few,.,TRBJ2-7,TRBV6-1,CASSPGVSYEQYF,TGTGCCAGCAGTCCAGGGGTCTCCTACGAGCAGTACTTC
once,TRBD1,TRBJ2-1,TRBV29-1,CSASDRGLYNEQFF,TGCAGCGCCTCGGACAGGGGACTATACAATGAGCAGTTCTTC
.,.,TRBJ1-1,TRBV10-3,CAISESPLGGPNTEAFF,TGTGCCATCAGTGAGTCACCCCTCGGGGGACCCAACACTGAAGCTTTCTTT